This TCR beta chain was identified in a study of tumor T cells in aggressive B-cell lymphoma. Profiling relied on immunoSEQ multiplex PCR, and the TCRdb table lists in-frame clones only, not all of them. The table has roughly 1,700 clones, 81% seen once; the top ten hold roughly 10%. Sequencing input: tumor tissue. Receptors originate from an adult with diffuse large B cell lymphoma.

This clone was seen a single time. The rearrangement joins TRBV4-2 to TRBJ2-4; TRBD1 might be the D (5 bases). This CDR3 is built from 13 residues. The V end lost 1 base, the J end lost 8 bases, and 9 bases lay between the germline ends. Germline assignment: CDR1 LGHNA and CDR2 YNFKEQ. The CDR3 protein is CASSQGTSDIQYF. CDR3 nucleotide sequence: TGTGCCAGCAGCCAAGGGACATCGGACATTCAGTACTTC.